The T cell receptor beta chain under discussion was sequenced for a study of cytomegalovirus exposure and HLA in healthy donors. Germline-derived CDR1 and CDR2 are SGHDT and YYEEEE. Trimming removed 4 bases from V and 12 bases from J; junction bases left unmatched: 9. CDR3 length equals 14 residues. The study ran its PCR with 60 Vbeta and 13 Jbeta primers. Produced via immunoSEQ multiplex PCR; TCRdb's table is partial and in-frame only. The table lists around 150,000 clones, about 80% of them singletons. Whole-study results and caveats: Accurate prediction of most subjects' HLA-A and HLA-B alleles from TCR beta sequences was reported. Later on, analysis showed that most CMV-associated TCR beta chains appeared to be HLA-restricted. In a later analysis, DRB1 alleles had the most associated TCRs; HLA-C alleles the fewest.

With respect to this clone: What it recognizes is unknown.

The TCR was taken from a man aged 25 to 45 in good health and CMV-seronegative. Material: PBMCs. The chain couples TRBV5-6 to TRBJ1-4; the match to TRBD1 covers 10 bases. The CDR3 region has the DNA TGTGCCAGCAGCCGTCCCGGGACAGGGGAAGAACTGTTTTTT. Translated: CASSRPGTGEELFF.